Below, one T cell receptor (beta chain) is given with its context. Its antigen remains unidentified. The CDR3 runs to 14 residues. CDR1 is SGHRS and CDR2 is YFSETQ in the germline V gene. The ends were cut back, 0 bases at V and 5 bases at J, with 8 bases in the middle. 60 Vbeta and 13 Jbeta primers were used in PCR. Sequencing was performed with immunoSEQ multiplex PCR; in TCRdb, only in-frame clones are kept and a portion is missing. This sample contains over 30,000 clones. This record belongs to a study of cytomegalovirus exposure and HLA in healthy donors. Whole-study findings and limits: Other equally common chains were less clonally expanded than HLA-associated TCR beta chains, a later analysis showed. CMV antigen specificity of a few CMV-associated chains was confirmed in vitro. According to an earlier analysis, most TCR beta V segments yielded productive rearrangements about 90% or about 30% of the time. In the analysis, some V segments, TRBV6-2 and TRBV6-3 included, were excluded as indistinguishable.

This receptor was taken from a man aged 35 to 55 in good health and CMV-seronegative. The chain uses TRBV5-1 and TRBJ2-2; D possibly corresponds to TRBD1 (6 bases). The sample comprised PBMCs. CDR3: CASSLEQGTGELFF. The CDR3 nucleotides read TGCGCCAGCAGCTTGGAACAGGGAACCGGGGAGCTGTTTTTT.